This T cell receptor (beta chain) was observed in a study of identical twins. As regards this clonotype: Antigen specificity is unknown.

The cDNA had a unique molecular identifier and a template-switch universal primer site. TCRdb analysed the 5' RACE reads with MiXCR anew, one entry per CDR3 protein. The sample lists roughly 490,000 distinct CDR3 sequences; 14% were seen once. Study-level findings and limits: Those out-of-frame alpha sequences shared by twins showed an excess of low generation probability.

The same data also went into a second study, on yellow fever vaccine responses in identical twins.

This clonotype was obtained from a woman under 30 in good health. Sequencing was carried out using CD4+ T cells sorted from blood.

The CDR3 DNA is TGTGCCACACGGGTCGGAGGGGGCCACGAGCAGTACTTC. Protein sequence: CATRVGGGHEQYF. The rearrangement links TRBV19 to TRBJ2-7, with a weak D call TRBD1 (7 bases). The germline gives CDR1 LNHDA, CDR2 SQIVND (reference sequence). The ends were cut back, 10 bases at V and 5 bases at J, with 18 bases in the middle. There are 13 residues in the CDR3.